This T cell receptor beta chain was sequenced for a study of cytomegalovirus exposure and HLA in healthy donors. Looking at the study overall: Falling in the Caucasian-associated ancestry cluster were 80% to 85% of some 400 genotyped donors.

The length of the CDR3 is 14 residues. The germline gives CDR1 MNHNY, CDR2 SVGAGI (reference sequence). The V and J ends lost 4 bases and 0 bases respectively, with 9 bases between them. Findings of the study overall: Judged likely to be a sequencing artifact was a cluster of highly shared sequence variants. An assumption of roughly uniform sequencing depth across donors underlay the presence/absence analyses.

In the PCR, 60 Vbeta and 13 Jbeta primers were used. Original analysis: About 11 million of 75 million to 85 million unique TCR beta chains were shared, per a later count. Generated by immunoSEQ multiplex PCR, the TCRdb table keeps only in-frame clones and is missing some. Clonal size and the V and J genes are those of that table, whereas D and trimming came from the DNA. This sample yields over 110,000 clones, of which about four fifths are seen a single time; around 2.4% belongs to the top ten. Of note for this clone: Its antigen remains unidentified.

The sample consisted of PBMCs. The chain has TRBV6-6 and TRBJ1-1; D not resolved. The receptor's source is a male donor in good health and CMV-seronegative. The CDR3 region has the DNA TGTGCCAGCAGTTTCGATTACATGAACACTGAAGCTTTCTTT. Protein product: CASSFDYMNTEAFF.